This paragraph covers one TCR beta chain sequence. This clonotype showed up just a few times. Its antigen remains unidentified. The junction shows a germline mismatch at one end, possibly a read error. CDR1 and CDR2, per the germline V gene (reference sequence), are LGHDT and YNNKEL. From the cysteine up to the phenylalanine, the CDR3 has a length of 11 residues. The retained sequence is limited to the CDR3, 33 bases, with the frame set at the first base. The data were taken from a study of blood T cells in healthy people across ages (dated by TCRdb to about 2015). For the wider study: In model experiments, template switching captured about one uniquely barcoded TCR beta cDNA molecule for every two T cells. To avoid experimental bias, donors of different ages were spread randomly across the sequencing lanes. Using the same blood draw, the study looked at two additional independent replicas of 1 million unique cDNA reads for two donors, one aged 18 to 30 and the other aged 80 or older. Using deep sequencing normalized with unique cDNA molecular identifiers, the study measured how TCR beta repertoire diversity changes with age. The donors were divided into four age groups: young (average approximately 17 years), middle-aged (around 37), aged (about 56) and long-lived (82). The paper as a whole reports these results and caveats: Observed TCR beta diversity correlated strongly with the percentage of naive T cells measured by flow cytometry. Observed TCR beta diversity per million T cells fell roughly linearly with age, and a significant reduction was already apparent by age roughly 40. Since profiling was done on bulk unsorted PBMCs, naive and antigen-experienced compartments could not be conclusively compared. The CMV infection status of donors was not known, potentially confounding age-related changes in expanded clonotypes. Compared with the aged group, the long-lived group had more naive CD4+ T cells, fewer expanded clones and increased TCR diversity, a pattern suggesting age selection. Estimates of total diversity from one million sequenced T cells were regarded as lower bounds and underestimates.

Donors were approximately 42 systemically healthy Caucasian individuals from Russia aged roughly 6 to 95 years. Roughly 11 milliliters of peripheral blood were drawn from each donor into EDTA-treated Vacutainer tubes. Ficoll-Paque density-gradient centrifugation was used to isolate PBMCs, with at least 6 million per sample. Total RNA, at least 5 micrograms per sample, was extracted from PBMCs with Trizol reagent. For every donor, flow cytometry on a PBMC aliquot measured the percentage of naive CD45RAhigh/CD27high T cells. The library was built by means of 5' RACE. Sequencing took place on an Illumina HiSeq 2500. The second PCR ran for roughly 7 to 11 cycles and used a J-beta primer mix along with a sample-barcoded 5' primer. A unique molecular identifier was introduced onto each TCR beta cDNA molecule by a template-switch 5' adaptor carrying 12 random nucleotides. Each sample yielded at least 3 million CDR3-containing paired-end reads. First-strand cDNA synthesis was performed from all RNA using the Mint cDNA synthesis kit, with priming by a TRBC-specific oligonucleotide. Following uracil-DNA glycosylase treatment, a first 18-cycle PCR with universal primers M1SS and BC2_uni_R was performed on all cDNA. Per the original workflow: For normalization, 1 million high-quality reads, each with a distinct molecular identifier, were randomly selected from each sample. Reads with shared molecular identifiers were discarded instead of being binned into consensus sequences. MiTCR, run with a Q25 quality threshold and the strictest error-elimination algorithm, handled CDR3 identification, clonotype clustering and error correction. A nonparametric unseen species model with Euler transformation was used to estimate lower-bound total TCR beta diversity. TCRdb ran its own pipeline on the public reads, namely fastp trimming at Q25 and MiXCR clone calling, and kept in-frame beta chains. Each entry is one CDR3 protein sequence, shown with its most common DNA and genes. These V and J calls derive from TCRdb rather than the authors' analysis. Recorded for this sample are almost 800,000 distinct CDR3 sequences; 58% of them occurred a single time. Clones ranked in the top ten supply 20% to 25% of the sample.

The TCR sequence derives from a man aged 25 to 45 in good health. Specimen: blood. The rearranged segments are TRBV3-1 and TRBJ2-1; the D call could be TRBD1 or TRBD2, with each sharing 6 bases. The CDR3 in this case is CASSQGGPQFF. DNA sequence: TGTGCCAGCAGTCAAGGGGGGCCACAGTTCTTC.